Shown below are 23 T cell receptor beta chains from a single sample sequenced in a study of cytomegalovirus exposure and HLA in healthy donors (dated by TCRdb to about 2017). Receptor libraries were prepared by the immunoSEQ multiplex PCR assay. Entries here come from immuneACCESS through TCRdb and include only in-frame sequences with V and J called. Some clones fail to appear in such tables; in the studies checked, an unresolved V gene covers under half of the shortfall, and the cause of the remainder is unknown. The sample data list roughly 150,000 clones, and about 88% of these were observed just once. The ten largest clones take up around 3% of the sample. The sample was PBMCs. All receptors derive from a man between 18 and 35 years old in good health and CMV-seronegative.

This clone was detected only a few times. The chain couples TRBV27 to TRBJ1-2; D is ambiguous. CDR1 and CDR2 from the germline V gene are MNHEY and SMNVEV (reference sequence). The CDR3 is 11 residues long. V lost 4 bases and J lost 10, with 10 bases in between. This chain's CDR3 is CASSSGRAYTF. Here the CDR3 DNA reads TGTGCCAGCAGTTCGGGGAGGGCCTACACCTTC.

The chain recombines TRBV15 with TRBJ2-5, with D maybe TRBD2 (6 bases). The CDR3 sequence is 13 residues long. CDR1 LNHNV and CDR2 YYDKDF come from the germline V gene (reference sequence). V was pared by 6 bases and J by 4 bases, with 12 bases between. CDR3 loop: CATRVTSGETQYF. The CDR3 region has the DNA TGTGCCACCAGGGTGACTAGTGGAGAGACCCAGTACTTC. Full variable domain (outside the CDR3, taken from reference TRBV15 and TRBJ2-5): DAMVIQNPRYQVTQFGKPVTLSCSQTLNHNVMYWYQQKSSQAPKLLFHYYDKDFNNEADTPDNFQSRRPNTSFCFLDIRSPGLGDTAMYLCATRVTSGETQYFGPGTRLLVL.

The CDR3 reads CASSQTSGSDGELFF. Written as DNA, the CDR3 is TGTGCCAGCAGCCAAACTAGCGGGAGTGACGGGGAGCTGTTTTTT. The genes are TRBV4-2 and TRBJ2-2; TRBD2 agrees at 11 bases. V was clipped by 2 bases and J by 7 bases; unmatched bases: 3. From germline, CDR1 is LGHNA and CDR2 YNFKEQ. The CDR3 has 15 amino acids.

The chain couples TRBV6-1 to TRBJ2-7, with TRBD1 identical over 9 bases. V trimming: 4 bases; J trimming: 3 bases; junction bases outside the gene matches: 4. The CDR3 is 14 amino acids. CDR1 and CDR2 from the germline V gene are MNHNS and SASEGT. As DNA, the CDR3 is TGTGCCAGCAGTGTTGGACAGGGGTTCTACGAGCAGTACGTC. It translates to CASSVGQGFYEQYV.

This clone appeared a single time. The V gene is TRBV19, the J gene TRBJ2-7; weak D call: TRBD2 (6 bases). Trimming stripped 4 bases from V and 1 base from J, with 23 bases between. The CDR3 totals 18 residues. The germline CDR1 and CDR2 sequences are LNHDA and SQIVND (reference sequence). CDR3 in DNA: TGTGCCAGTAGTAACTGGCTTACTTCAACTGGGGGGTCCTACGAGCAGTACTTC. Translation: CASSNWLTSTGGSYEQYF.

V is TRBV5-1 and J is TRBJ2-7; 13 bases are a match to TRBD2. After removal of 4 bases from V and 3 bases from J, the junction contained 13 bases not matched to a gene. The CDR3 loop spans 18 amino acids. Per the germline V gene, CDR1 is SGHRS and CDR2 is YFSETQ. In DNA, the CDR3 is TGCGCCAGCAGCCACCGGGACAGACTAGCGGGGGGCCTCTACGAGCAGTACGTC. Its protein product is CASSHRDRLAGGLYEQYV.

This chain joins TRBV27 and TRBJ1-2; 9 bases fit TRBD1. The germline V gene has CDR1 MNHEY and CDR2 SMNVEV (reference sequence). The ends lost 5 bases at V and 8 bases at J; junction bases unmatched: 9. The CDR3 spans 14 residues. CDR3 in DNA: TGTGCCAGCAGTACCCGACAGGGGGGAGGAGGCTACACCTTC. Amino acid sequence: CASSTRQGGGGYTF.

The chain carries TRBV5-8 and TRBJ1-5; D gene ambiguous. Germline-derived CDR1 and CDR2 are SGHTS and YDEGEE. This CDR3 has 11 amino acids. Trimming stripped 0 bases from V and 12 bases from J, with 7 bases between. The CDR3 region is CASSLVLLQHF. The CDR3 bases are TGTGCCAGCAGCTTGGTCCTTCTCCAGCATTTT.

Only a few counts were recorded for this clone. The gene calls are TRBV25-1 and TRBJ1-6; D is ambiguous. CDR1 MGHDK and CDR2 SYGVNS come from the germline V gene. Trimming cost V 3 bases and J 10 bases, with 13 bases left between them. This CDR3 has 14 amino acids. The CDR3 reads CASSDPSFVSPLHF. The CDR3 region has the DNA TGTGCCAGCAGTGATCCCTCTTTCGTCTCACCCCTCCACTTT.

This clone came up once. The V and J genes are TRBV11-2 and TRBJ1-6; no firm D call. The V and J ends lost 1 base and 4 bases respectively, with 14 bases between them. CDR3 length equals 17 residues. Germline CDR1 is SGHAT and CDR2 is FQNNGV. The DNA of the CDR3 is TGTGCCAGCAGCTTAGTTGATAGATCGGGTTATAATTCACCCCTCCACTTT. Its translation is CASSLVDRSGYNSPLHF.

The chain is built from TRBV28 and TRBJ1-4; no firm D call. V lost 8 bases to trimming and J lost 3 bases, with 19 bases between them. Germline assignment: CDR1 MDHEN and CDR2 SYDVKM. This CDR3 is built from 16 residues. The CDR3: CASHREFGGPNEKLFF. In nucleotides, the CDR3 is TGTGCCAGCCACCGGGAATTCGGAGGGCCTAATGAAAAACTGTTTTTT.

The rearrangement joins TRBV4-1 to TRBJ2-1; 7 bases fit TRBD2. Losses at the gene ends were 3 bases for V and 1 base for J; bases not matched to a gene: 9. Germline CDR1 and CDR2: MGHRA and YSYEKL. The CDR3 has 17 amino acids. The CDR3 loop reads CASSHIPGLSSYNEQFF. As DNA, the CDR3 is TGCGCCAGCAGCCATATTCCGGGACTATCATCCTACAATGAGCAGTTCTTC.

This sequence joins TRBV6-6 and TRBJ1-2; D is undetermined. The ends were cut back, 10 bases at V and 7 bases at J, with 19 bases in the middle. The CDR3 runs 13 residues. In germline, CDR1 is MNHNY, CDR2 SVGAGI (reference sequence). CDR3 region: CATTFGVSAGYTF. DNA for the CDR3: TGTGCCACCACCTTCGGGGTCTCCGCTGGCTACACCTTC.

This sequence joins TRBV27 and TRBJ1-5, with 7 nucleotides matching TRBD1. From germline, CDR1 is MNHEY and CDR2 SMNVEV (reference sequence). Trimming cost V 5 bases and J 4 bases; bases outside gene matches: 5. The CDR3 sequence is 14 residues long. The CDR3 loop reads CASSMDRWNQPQHF. In nucleotides, the CDR3 is TGTGCCAGCAGTATGGACAGGTGGAATCAGCCCCAGCATTTT.

This clone was picked up one time. V is TRBV18 and J is TRBJ1-2, with D tentatively TRBD1 (6 bases). This CDR3 has 15 amino acids. Germline assignment: CDR1 KGHSH and CDR2 LQKENI. The germline V and J ends were trimmed by 9 bases and 4 bases, with 21 bases remaining between them. The CDR3 DNA follows: TGTGCCAGTCGCCCTTCTCCACAGGGTTCCTATGGCTACACCTTC. Translating it yields CASRPSPQGSYGYTF.

The chain employs TRBV28 and TRBJ1-5, with D hard to call. There are 13 residues in the CDR3. The germline V gene has CDR1 MDHEN and CDR2 SYDVKM. V lost 6 bases and J 7 bases, leaving 13 bases between the germline ends. CDR3 loop: CASSKERVQPQHF. The CDR3 nucleotides are TGTGCCAGCAGCAAAGAGAGGGTACAGCCCCAGCATTTT.

V is TRBV2 and J is TRBJ1-2; D unresolved. Trimming shortened V by 1 base and J by 3 bases, and 18 bases separated the two germline ends. CDR3 length equals 17 residues. Germline assignment: CDR1 SNHLY and CDR2 FYNNEI. The CDR3 nucleotides are TGTGCCAGCAGTGAAGGCAGTTTTTGGGCAGAAGACTATGGCTACACCTTC. It is translated as CASSEGSFWAEDYGYTF.

The chain combines TRBV6-1 with TRBJ1-2, with 7 bases that match TRBD1. The V segment lost 6 bases and the J segment 9 bases; nucleotides outside the gene matches: 10. The CDR3 runs 13 residues. Germline loops: CDR1 MNHNS, CDR2 SASEGT. CDR3 residues: CASSWDRVSSYTF. The DNA for the CDR3 is TGTGCCAGCAGCTGGGACAGAGTTTCCAGCTACACCTTC.

This clone was seen just once. V and J are TRBV10-3 and TRBJ1-1; 9 bases fit TRBD1. After removal of 3 bases from V and 6 bases from J, the junction contained 8 bases not matched to a gene. Germline CDR1 reads ENHRY; CDR2 reads SYGVKD. CDR3 length: 15 residues. The CDR3 is CAISEQGARDAEAFF. CDR3 sequence (DNA): TGTGCCATCAGTGAACAGGGGGCCAGGGACGCTGAAGCTTTCTTT.

This CDR3 reads CASSIGRERYNEQFF. The CDR3 bases are TGTGCCAGTAGTATTGGGAGGGAGCGTTACAATGAGCAGTTCTTC. V usage is TRBV19 and J usage is TRBJ2-1, with TRBD2 matching 7 bases. This CDR3 contains 15 residues. Germline CDR1 LNHDA, CDR2 SQIVND (reference sequence). V lost 3 bases to trimming and J lost 4 bases; unmatched junction nucleotides: 6.

The CDR3 spells CASSAYEVLDEQFF. The DNA for the CDR3 is TGTGCCAGCAGCGCATATGAGGTATTGGATGAGCAGTTCTTC. The chain joins TRBV7-8 to TRBJ2-1; no definite D call. Germline values: CDR1 SGHVS, CDR2 FQNEAQ. The germline V and J ends were trimmed by 5 bases and 8 bases, with 16 bases remaining between them. The CDR3 consists of 14 residues.

The V and J genes are TRBV28 and TRBJ2-2; 8 nucleotides line up with TRBD1. V was pared by 5 bases and J by 4 bases, with 15 bases of the junction left unmatched. The CDR3 totals 18 residues. Looked up from germline, CDR1 is MDHEN and CDR2 is SYDVKM. The CDR3 DNA reads as TGTGCCAGCAGTCCGACCAGGACGGACAGGGCGGTCACCGGGGAGCTGTTTTTT. Translating gives CASSPTRTDRAVTGELFF.

This chain uses TRBV19 with TRBJ1-2, with TRBD1 identical over 11 bases. Germline assignment: CDR1 LNHDA and CDR2 SQIVND (reference sequence). V shed 7 bases, J shed 5 bases, and the junction held 6 bases outside the gene matches. This CDR3 is built from 14 residues. This CDR3 is CASNFGQGAYGYTF. The CDR3 nucleotides are TGTGCCAGTAACTTCGGACAGGGGGCATATGGCTACACCTTC.